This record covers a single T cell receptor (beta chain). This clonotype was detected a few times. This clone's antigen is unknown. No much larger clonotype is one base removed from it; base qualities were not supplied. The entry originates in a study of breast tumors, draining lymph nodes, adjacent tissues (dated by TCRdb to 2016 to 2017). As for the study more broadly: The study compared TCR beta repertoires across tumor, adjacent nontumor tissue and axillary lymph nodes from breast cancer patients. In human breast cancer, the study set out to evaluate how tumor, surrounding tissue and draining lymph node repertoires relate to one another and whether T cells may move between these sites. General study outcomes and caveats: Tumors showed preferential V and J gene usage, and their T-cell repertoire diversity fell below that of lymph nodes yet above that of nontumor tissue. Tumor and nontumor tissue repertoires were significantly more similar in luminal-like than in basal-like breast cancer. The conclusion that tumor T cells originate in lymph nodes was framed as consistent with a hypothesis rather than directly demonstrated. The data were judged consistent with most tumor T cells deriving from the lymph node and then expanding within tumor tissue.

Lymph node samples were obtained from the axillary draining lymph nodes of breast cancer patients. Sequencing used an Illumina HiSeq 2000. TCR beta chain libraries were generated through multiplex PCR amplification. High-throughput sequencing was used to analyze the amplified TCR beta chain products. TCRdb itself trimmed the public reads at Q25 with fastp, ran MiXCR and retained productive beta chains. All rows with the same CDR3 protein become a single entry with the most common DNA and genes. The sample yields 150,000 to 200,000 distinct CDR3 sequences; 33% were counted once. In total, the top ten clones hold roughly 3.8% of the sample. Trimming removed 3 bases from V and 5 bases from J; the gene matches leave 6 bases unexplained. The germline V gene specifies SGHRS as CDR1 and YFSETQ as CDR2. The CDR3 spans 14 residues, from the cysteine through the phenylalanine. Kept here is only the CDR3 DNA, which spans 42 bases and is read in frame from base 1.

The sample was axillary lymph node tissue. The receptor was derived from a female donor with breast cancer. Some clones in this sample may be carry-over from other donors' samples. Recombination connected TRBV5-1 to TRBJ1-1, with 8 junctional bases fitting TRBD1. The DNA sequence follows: TGCGCCAGCAGCTCCCAGGGGGCAGGTACTGAAGCTTTCTTT. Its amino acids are CASSSQGAGTEAFF.